The clone carrying this T cell receptor (beta chain) was found many times. The data originate from a study of T-cell reconstitution after alpha-beta-depleted transplantation in children. The CDR3 is made up of 14 amino acids. Trimming shortened V by 0 bases and J by 3 bases, and 8 bases separated the two germline ends. Germline-derived CDR1 and CDR2 are LGHNA and YSLEER. As it was prepared, the TCRbeta library received unique molecular identifiers. TCRdb reprocessed the PCR reads with MiXCR, giving one entry per CDR3 protein. This table holds about 480,000 distinct CDR3 sequences, around 13% found once.

The TCR sequence derives from a human donor who donated a stem cell graft to a child with combined immunodeficiency. The V and J genes are TRBV4-3 and TRBJ2-5; the D gene is possibly TRBD2 (5 bases). Material: PBMCs from the stem cell graft donor, obtained from the stem cell graft. The DNA for the CDR3 is TGCGCCAGCAGCCAAGATCTCGGGGAAGAGACCCAGTACTTC. It encodes CASSQDLGEETQYF.